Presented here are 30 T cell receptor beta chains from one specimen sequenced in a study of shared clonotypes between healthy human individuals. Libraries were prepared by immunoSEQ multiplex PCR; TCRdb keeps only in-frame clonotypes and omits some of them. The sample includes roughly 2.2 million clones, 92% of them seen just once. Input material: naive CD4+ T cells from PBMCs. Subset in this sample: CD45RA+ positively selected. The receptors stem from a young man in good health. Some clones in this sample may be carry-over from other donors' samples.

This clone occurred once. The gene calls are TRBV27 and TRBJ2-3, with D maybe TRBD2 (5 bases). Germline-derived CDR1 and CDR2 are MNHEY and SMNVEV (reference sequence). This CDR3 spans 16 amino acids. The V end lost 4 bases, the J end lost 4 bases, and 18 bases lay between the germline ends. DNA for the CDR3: TGTGCCAGCAGTTCCCCCGCACTAGAGGGATCAGATACGCAGTATTTT. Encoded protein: CASSSPALEGSDTQYF.

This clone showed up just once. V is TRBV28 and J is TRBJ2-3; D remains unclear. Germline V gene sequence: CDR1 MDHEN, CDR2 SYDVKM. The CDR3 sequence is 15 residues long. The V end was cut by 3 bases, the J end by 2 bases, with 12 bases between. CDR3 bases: TGTGCCAGCAGTTTCCAGCGTGGTTACACAGATACGCAGTATTTT. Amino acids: CASSFQRGYTDTQYF.

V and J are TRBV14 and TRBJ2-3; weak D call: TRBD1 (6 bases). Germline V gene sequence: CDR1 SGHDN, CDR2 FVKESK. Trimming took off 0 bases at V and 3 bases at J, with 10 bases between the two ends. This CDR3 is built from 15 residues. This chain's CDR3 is CASSQDLDRTDTQYF. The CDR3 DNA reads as TGTGCCAGCAGCCAAGACCTGGACAGAACAGATACGCAGTATTTT.

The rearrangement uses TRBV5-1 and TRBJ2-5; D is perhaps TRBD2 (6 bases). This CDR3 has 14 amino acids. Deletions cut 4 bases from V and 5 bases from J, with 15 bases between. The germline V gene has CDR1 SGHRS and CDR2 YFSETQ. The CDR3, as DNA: TGCGCCAGCAGCCGGGACCCCCGGGAGGAGACCCAGTACTTC. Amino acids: CASSRDPREETQYF.

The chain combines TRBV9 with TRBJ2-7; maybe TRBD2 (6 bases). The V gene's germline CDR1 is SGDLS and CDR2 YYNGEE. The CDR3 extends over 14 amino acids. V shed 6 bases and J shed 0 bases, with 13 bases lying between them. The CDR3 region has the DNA TGTGCCAGCACCCCAGGACTACTCTCCTACGAGCAGTACTTC. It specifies CASTPGLLSYEQYF.

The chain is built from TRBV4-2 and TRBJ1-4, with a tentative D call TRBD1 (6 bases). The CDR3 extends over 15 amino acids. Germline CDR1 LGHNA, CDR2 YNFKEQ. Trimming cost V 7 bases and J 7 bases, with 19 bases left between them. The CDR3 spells CASTNSGGAGEKLFF. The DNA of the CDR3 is TGTGCCAGCACCAACTCGGGGGGGGCTGGTGAAAAACTGTTTTTT.

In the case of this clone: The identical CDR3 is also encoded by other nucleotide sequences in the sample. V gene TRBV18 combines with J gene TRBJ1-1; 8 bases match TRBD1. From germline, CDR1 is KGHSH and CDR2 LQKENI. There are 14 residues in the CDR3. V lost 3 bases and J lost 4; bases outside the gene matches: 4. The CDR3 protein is CASSPGQGGTEAFF. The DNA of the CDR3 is TGTGCCAGCTCACCCGGACAGGGAGGCACTGAAGCTTTCTTT.

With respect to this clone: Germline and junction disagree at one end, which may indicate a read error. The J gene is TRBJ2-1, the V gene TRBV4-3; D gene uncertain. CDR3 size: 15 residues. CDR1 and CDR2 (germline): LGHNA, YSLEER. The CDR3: CASSQEPVNYDEQFF. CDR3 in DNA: TGCGCCAGCAGCCAAGAACCAGTGAACTACGATGAGCAGTTCTTC.

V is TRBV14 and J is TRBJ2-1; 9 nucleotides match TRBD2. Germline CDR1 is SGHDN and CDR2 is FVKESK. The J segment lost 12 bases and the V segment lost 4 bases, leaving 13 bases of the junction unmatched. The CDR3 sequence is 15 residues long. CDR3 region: CASSPFLAGEVRQFF. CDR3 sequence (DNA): TGTGCCAGCAGCCCTTTTTTAGCGGGAGAGGTTCGGCAGTTCTTC.

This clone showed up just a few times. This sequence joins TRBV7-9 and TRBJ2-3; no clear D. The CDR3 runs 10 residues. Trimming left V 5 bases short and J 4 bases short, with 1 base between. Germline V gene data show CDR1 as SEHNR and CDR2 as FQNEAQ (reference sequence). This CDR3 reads CASSPDTQYF. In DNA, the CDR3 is TGTGCCAGCAGCCCAGATACGCAGTATTTT.

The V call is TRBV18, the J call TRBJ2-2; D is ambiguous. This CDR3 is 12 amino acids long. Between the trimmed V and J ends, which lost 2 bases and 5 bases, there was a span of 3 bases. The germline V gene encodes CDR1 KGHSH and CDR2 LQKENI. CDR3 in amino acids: CASSPKTGELFF. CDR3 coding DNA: TGTGCCAGCTCACCAAAGACCGGGGAGCTGTTTTTT.

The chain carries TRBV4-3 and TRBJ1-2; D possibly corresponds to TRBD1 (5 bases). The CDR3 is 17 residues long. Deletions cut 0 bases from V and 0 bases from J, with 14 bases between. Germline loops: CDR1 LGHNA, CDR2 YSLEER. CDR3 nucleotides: TGCGCCAGCAGCCAAGAAGGGGCGATCCTAGCTAACTATGGCTACACCTTC. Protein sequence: CASSQEGAILANYGYTF.

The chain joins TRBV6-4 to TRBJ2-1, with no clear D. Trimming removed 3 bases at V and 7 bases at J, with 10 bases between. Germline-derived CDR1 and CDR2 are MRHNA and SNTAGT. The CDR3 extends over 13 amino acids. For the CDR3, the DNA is TGTGCCAGCAGTGATCCAGGAGTAAATGAGCAGTTCTTC. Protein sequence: CASSDPGVNEQFF.

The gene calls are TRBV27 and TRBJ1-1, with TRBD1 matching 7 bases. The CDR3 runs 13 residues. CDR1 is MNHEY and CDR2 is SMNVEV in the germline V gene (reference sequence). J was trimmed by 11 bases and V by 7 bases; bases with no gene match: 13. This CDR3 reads CASTGRQGPEAFF. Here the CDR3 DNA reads TGTGCCAGCACCGGGAGACAGGGCCCGGAGGCTTTCTTT.

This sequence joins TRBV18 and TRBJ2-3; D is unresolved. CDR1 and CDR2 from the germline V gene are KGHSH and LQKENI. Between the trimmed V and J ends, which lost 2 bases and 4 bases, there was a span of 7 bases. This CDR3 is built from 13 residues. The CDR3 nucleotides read TGTGCCAGCTCACCAGCTGAATCAGATACGCAGTATTTT. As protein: CASSPAESDTQYF.

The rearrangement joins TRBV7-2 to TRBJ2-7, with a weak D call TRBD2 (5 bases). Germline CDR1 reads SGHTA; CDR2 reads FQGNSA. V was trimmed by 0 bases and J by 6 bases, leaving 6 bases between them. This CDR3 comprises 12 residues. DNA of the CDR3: TGTGCCAGCAGCTTAGCGAGGGCCGAGCAGTACTTC. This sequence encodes CASSLARAEQYF.

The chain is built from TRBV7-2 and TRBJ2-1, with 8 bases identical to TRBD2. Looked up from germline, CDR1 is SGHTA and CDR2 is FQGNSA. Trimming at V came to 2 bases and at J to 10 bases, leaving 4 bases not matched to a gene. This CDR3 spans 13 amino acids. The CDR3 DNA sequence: TGTGCCAGCAGCTTAACTAGCGGTTTAGAGCAGTTCTTC. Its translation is CASSLTSGLEQFF.

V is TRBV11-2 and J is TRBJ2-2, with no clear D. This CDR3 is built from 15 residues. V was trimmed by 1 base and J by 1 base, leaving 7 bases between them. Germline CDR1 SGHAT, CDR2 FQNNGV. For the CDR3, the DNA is TGTGCCAGCAGCTTAGTCGATCTGAACACCGGGGAGCTGTTTTTT. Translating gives CASSLVDLNTGELFF.

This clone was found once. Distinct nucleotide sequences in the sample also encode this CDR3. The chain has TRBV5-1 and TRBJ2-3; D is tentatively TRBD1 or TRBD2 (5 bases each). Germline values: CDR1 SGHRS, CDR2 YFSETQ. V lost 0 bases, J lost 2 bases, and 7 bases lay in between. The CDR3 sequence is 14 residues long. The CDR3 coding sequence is TGCGCCAGCAGCTTGGGGGGGTCCACAGATACGCAGTATTTT. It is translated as CASSLGGSTDTQYF.

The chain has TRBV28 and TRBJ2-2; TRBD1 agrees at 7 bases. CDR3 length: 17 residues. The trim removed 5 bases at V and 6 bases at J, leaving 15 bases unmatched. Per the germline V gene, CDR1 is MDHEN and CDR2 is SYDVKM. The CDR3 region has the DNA TGTGCCAGCAGTCCACCCAGAGGGGGCAGGTTGTCCGGGGAGCTGTTTTTT. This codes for CASSPPRGGRLSGELFF.

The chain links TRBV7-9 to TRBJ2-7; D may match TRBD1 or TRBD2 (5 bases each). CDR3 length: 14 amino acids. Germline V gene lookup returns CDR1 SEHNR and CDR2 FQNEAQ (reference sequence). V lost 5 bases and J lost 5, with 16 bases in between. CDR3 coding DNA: TGTGCCAGCAGCCTCATCGGGCAGGGAGACGAGCAGTACTTC. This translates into CASSLIGQGDEQYF.

Here the CDR3 DNA reads TGTGCCAGCAGCCCCGGACCCTCGGGGGAGCAGTTCTTC. It is translated as CASSPGPSGEQFF. The chain uses TRBV7-3 and TRBJ2-1, with D perhaps TRBD2 (5 bases). The CDR3 spans 13 residues. CDR1 and CDR2 (germline): SGHTA, FQGTGA. The germline V and J ends were trimmed by 5 bases and 10 bases, with 15 bases remaining between them.

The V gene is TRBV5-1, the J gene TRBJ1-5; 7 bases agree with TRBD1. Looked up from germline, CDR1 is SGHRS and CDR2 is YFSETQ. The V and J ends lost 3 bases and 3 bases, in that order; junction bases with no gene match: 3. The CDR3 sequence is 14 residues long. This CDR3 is CASSWDSYNQPQHF. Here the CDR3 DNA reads TGCGCCAGCAGCTGGGACAGCTACAATCAGCCCCAGCATTTT.

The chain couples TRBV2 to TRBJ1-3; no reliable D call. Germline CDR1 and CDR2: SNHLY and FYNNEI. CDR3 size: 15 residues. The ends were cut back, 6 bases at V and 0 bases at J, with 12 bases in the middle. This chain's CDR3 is CASRKGSYSGNTIYF. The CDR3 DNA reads TGTGCCAGCAGGAAGGGCTCCTACTCTGGAAACACCATATATTTT.

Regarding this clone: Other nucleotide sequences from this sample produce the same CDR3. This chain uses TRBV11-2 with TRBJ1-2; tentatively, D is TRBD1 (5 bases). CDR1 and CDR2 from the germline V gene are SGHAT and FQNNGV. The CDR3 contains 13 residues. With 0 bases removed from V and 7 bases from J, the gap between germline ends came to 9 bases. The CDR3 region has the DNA TGTGCCAGCAGCTTAGATATGAGGGGTGGCTACACCTTC. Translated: CASSLDMRGGYTF. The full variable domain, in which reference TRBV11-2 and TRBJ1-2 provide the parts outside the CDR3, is EAGVAQSPRYKIIEKRQSVAFWCNPISGHATLYWYQQILGQGPKLLIQFQNNGVVDDSQLPKDRFSAERLKGVDSTLKIQPAKLEDSAVYLCASSLDMRGGYTFGSGTRLTVV.

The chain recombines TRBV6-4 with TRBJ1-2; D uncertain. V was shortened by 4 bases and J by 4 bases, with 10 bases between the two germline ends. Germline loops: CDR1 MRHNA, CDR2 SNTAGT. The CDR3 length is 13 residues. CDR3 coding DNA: TGTGCCAGCAGTGTCAATCCGTTCTATGGCTACACCTTC. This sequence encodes CASSVNPFYGYTF.

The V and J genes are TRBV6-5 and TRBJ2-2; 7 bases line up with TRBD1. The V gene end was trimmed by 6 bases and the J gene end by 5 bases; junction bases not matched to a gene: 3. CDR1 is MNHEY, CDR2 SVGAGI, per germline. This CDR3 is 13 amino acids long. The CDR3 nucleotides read TGTGCCAGCAGAGAACAGGGGACCGGGGAGCTGTTTTTT. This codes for CASREQGTGELFF.

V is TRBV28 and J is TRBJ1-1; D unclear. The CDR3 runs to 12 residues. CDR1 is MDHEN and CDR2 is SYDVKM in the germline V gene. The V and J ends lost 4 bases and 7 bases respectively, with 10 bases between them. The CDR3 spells CASSSLTDEAFF. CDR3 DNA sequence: TGTGCCAGCAGTTCCCTGACCGATGAAGCTTTCTTT.

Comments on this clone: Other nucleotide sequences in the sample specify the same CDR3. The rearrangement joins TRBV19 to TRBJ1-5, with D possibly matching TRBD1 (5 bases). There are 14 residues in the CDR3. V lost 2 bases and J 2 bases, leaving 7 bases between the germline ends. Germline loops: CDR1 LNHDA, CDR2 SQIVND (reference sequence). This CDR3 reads CASSIQGGNQPQHF. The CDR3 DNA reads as TGTGCCAGTAGTATACAGGGTGGCAATCAGCCCCAGCATTTT.

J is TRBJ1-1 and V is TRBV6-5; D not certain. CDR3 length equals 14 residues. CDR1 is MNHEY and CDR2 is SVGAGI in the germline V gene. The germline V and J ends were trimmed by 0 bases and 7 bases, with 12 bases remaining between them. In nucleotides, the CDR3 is TGTGCCAGCAGTTACTCGTGGGGTAGTCTTGAAGCTTTCTTT. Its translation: CASSYSWGSLEAFF.